One sample yielded the 17 T cell receptor beta chains listed below, sequenced in a study of a mutant IDH1 vaccine in newly diagnosed glioma. Their antigens remain unidentified. The method was immunoSEQ multiplex PCR; TCRdb's version includes in-frame clones alone and lacks a portion of them. The sample yields approximately 30,000 clones, roughly 80% seen once. Time point noted: week 23, last vaccination. With topical imiquimod, each dose of the vaccine consisted of 300 ug of mutant IDH1 20-mer peptide. Sequenced here: PBMCs, sampled from a glioma patient whose treatment included an IDH1 peptide vaccine. These receptors all stem from a woman aged 25 to 39 with glioma.

The chain couples TRBV4-3 to TRBJ1-6; TRBD1 aligns across 7 bases. Germline CDR1 and CDR2: LGHNA and YSLEER. The CDR3 runs to 16 residues. J was trimmed by 13 bases and V by 3 bases; bases with no gene match: 15. In DNA, the CDR3 is TGCGCCAGCAGCCAGACAACCGGGACAGCTCTCGTCCCCCTCCACTTT. It encodes CASSQTTGTALVPLHF.

In DNA form, the CDR3 reads TGTGCCAGCAGCCCCGGACACATAGTCTATGGCTACACCTTC. Translation gives CASSPGHIVYGYTF. The chain has TRBV7-8 and TRBJ1-2; tentative D call: TRBD1 (5 bases). Germline V CDR1 and CDR2: SGHVS, FQNEAQ. V was pared by 5 bases and J by 4 bases, with 14 bases between. This CDR3 comprises 14 residues.

The chain combines TRBV9 with TRBJ2-7; the D call may be TRBD1 or TRBD2 (5 bases each). V lost 0 bases and J 5 bases, leaving 12 bases between the germline ends. The CDR3 has 14 residues. CDR1 and CDR2 from the germline V gene are SGDLS and YYNGEE. CDR3 coding DNA: TGTGCCAGCAGCGTAGGGGGGACCATTCACGAGCAGTACTTC. Amino acids: CASSVGGTIHEQYF.

V and J are TRBV7-3 and TRBJ1-4; D not certain. Germline assignment: CDR1 SGHTA and CDR2 FQGTGA. The CDR3 consists of 11 residues. V lost 4 bases and J lost 7, with 4 bases in between. This chain's CDR3 is CASSWTEKLFF. The CDR3 DNA sequence: TGTGCCAGCAGCTGGACTGAAAAACTGTTTTTT.

The rearrangement uses TRBV2 and TRBJ1-5; a weak D match, TRBD1 (5 bases). Trimming shortened V by 4 bases and J by 12 bases, and 28 bases separated the two germline ends. Germline CDR1 and CDR2: SNHLY and FYNNEI. This CDR3 contains 17 residues. In nucleotides, the CDR3 is TGTGCCAGCAGTGTTAAAAGGGGCCCGCAGAGCCTTGGGCGCCAGCATTTT. Protein: CASSVKRGPQSLGRQHF.

The chain has TRBV2 and TRBJ1-2; D unclear. The ends were cut back, 3 bases at V and 6 bases at J, with 2 bases in the middle. CDR3 length equals 10 residues. Germline values: CDR1 SNHLY, CDR2 FYNNEI. For the CDR3, the DNA is TGTGCCAGCAGTGAGAATGGCTACACCTTC. Translated, it gives CASSENGYTF.

To note about this clone: A junction end diverges from the germline sequence, so it may reflect a read error. The chain links TRBV6-1 to TRBJ1-6, with D possibly matching TRBD1 (5 bases). Looked up from germline, CDR1 is MNHNS and CDR2 is SASEGT. The CDR3 consists of 13 residues. The CDR3 reads CASNEQENSPLHF. The CDR3 bases are TGTGCCAGCAATGAACAGGAGAATTCACCCCTCCACTTT.

This chain links TRBV18 with TRBJ2-1; tentative D call: TRBD1 (5 bases). The CDR3 sequence is 15 residues long. Germline CDR1 reads KGHSH; CDR2 reads LQKENI. The germline V and J ends were trimmed by 3 bases and 7 bases, with 16 bases remaining between them. The chain's CDR3 is CASSPKDKFFNEQFF. The CDR3 bases are TGTGCCAGCTCACCGAAGGACAAGTTCTTTAATGAGCAGTTCTTC.

The chain joins TRBV9 to TRBJ1-1, with D uncertain. This CDR3 comprises 16 residues. From germline, CDR1 is SGDLS and CDR2 YYNGEE. The germline V and J ends were trimmed by 3 bases and 0 bases, with 15 bases remaining between them. CDR3 sequence reads: CASSGAGRGMNTEAFF. The DNA for the CDR3 is TGTGCCAGCAGCGGCGCCGGGAGAGGAATGAACACTGAAGCTTTCTTT.

The chain carries TRBV5-1 and TRBJ1-5, with D unresolved. The germline V gene encodes CDR1 SGHRS and CDR2 YFSETQ. CDR3 length: 13 residues. The V end was cut by 4 bases, the J end by 9 bases, with 14 bases between. DNA of the CDR3: TGCGCCAGCAGCAACGAGGGCGCGGGGCCCCAGCATTTT. This codes for CASSNEGAGPQHF.

This clone is termed medium-sized. The chain recombines TRBV10-3 with TRBJ1-2, with D possibly matching TRBD1 (5 bases). The germline gives CDR1 ENHRY, CDR2 SYGVKD. V was cut by 7 bases and J by 6 bases, with 12 bases left in between. The length of the CDR3 is 12 residues. The CDR3, as DNA: TGTGCCATCAATAGGGGAGGCCATGGCTACACCTTC. This translates into CAINRGGHGYTF.

The rearrangement joins TRBV5-4 to TRBJ2-7; possibly TRBD1 for D (5 bases). The V and J ends lost 3 bases and 0 bases respectively, with 10 bases between them. In germline, CDR1 is SGHNT, CDR2 YYREEE (reference sequence). The CDR3 is 14 amino acids. The CDR3 bases are TGTGCCAGCAGCTCGAGACAGTCCTCCTACGAGCAGTACTTC. Translated: CASSSRQSSYEQYF.

This clone has more than one count but fewer than ten. J is TRBJ1-1 and V is TRBV6-5, with D hard to call. The CDR3 contains 14 residues. Germline CDR1 reads MNHEY; CDR2 reads SVGAGI. V was shortened by 0 bases and J by 3 bases, with 8 bases between the two germline ends. The CDR3 spells CASSYSYGDTEAFF. The CDR3 DNA reads TGTGCCAGCAGTTACTCGTATGGTGACACTGAAGCTTTCTTT.

The genes are TRBV29-1 and TRBJ2-5, with 10 bases fitting TRBD1. The germline V gene encodes CDR1 SQVTM and CDR2 ANQGSEA. This CDR3 contains 14 residues. The J segment lost 4 bases and the V segment lost 6 bases, leaving 8 bases of the junction unmatched. As DNA, the CDR3 is TGCAGCGTCGGGGCCGGGACAGGGGTAGAGACCCAGTACTTC. It codes for CSVGAGTGVETQYF.

The chain recombines TRBV7-8 with TRBJ2-7, with D possibly TRBD1 on 5 matching bases. This CDR3 region has 13 residues. Trimming stripped 3 bases from V and 2 bases from J, with 8 bases between. Germline V gene sequence: CDR1 SGHVS, CDR2 FQNEAQ. The CDR3 DNA sequence: TGTGCCAGCAGCTTTGACAGAACCTACGAGCAGTACTTC. It translates to CASSFDRTYEQYF.

This chain links TRBV15 with TRBJ1-2; D is unresolved. Germline CDR1 reads LNHNV; CDR2 reads YYDKDF (reference sequence). The length of the CDR3 is 12 residues. V lost 1 base, J lost 8 bases, and 8 bases lay in between. The CDR3 region is CATSRGDLGYTF. The DNA of the CDR3 is TGTGCCACCAGCAGAGGGGATTTGGGCTACACCTTC.

V usage is TRBV6-5 and J usage is TRBJ1-6, with 9 bases identical to TRBD1. Germline lookup yields CDR1 MNHEY and CDR2 SVGAGI. CDR3 size: 16 residues. Unmatched junction bases numbered 5, after V lost 0 bases and J lost 8 bases. The CDR3 loop is CASSYSGQGRYSPLHF. The CDR3 coding sequence is TGTGCCAGCAGTTACTCCGGACAGGGGCGATATTCACCCCTCCACTTT.